Below are 29 T cell receptor beta chains sequenced from a single sample in a study of beta chain features in type 1 diabetes. Every bit of the isolated RNA underwent reverse transcription, so sequencing read expressed TCRB transcripts. Using immunoSEQ multiplex PCR, the repertoire was profiled, and TCRdb retains in-frame clones only, with some absent. The data hold roughly 150,000 clones, with about 9.1% observed a single time. Sequencing used central memory CD4+ T cells from blood. These receptors were obtained from a woman younger than 35 in good health.

The chain couples TRBV2 to TRBJ2-3; 8 bases align to TRBD2. The CDR3 has 15 amino acids. CDR1 and CDR2 from the germline V gene are SNHLY and FYNNEI. V lost 5 bases to trimming and J lost 2 bases; unmatched junction nucleotides: 6. CDR3 protein: CASSPRSGITDTQYF. In nucleotides, the CDR3 is TGTGCCAGCAGTCCCCGTAGCGGGATCACAGATACGCAGTATTTT.

This clone was recorded a few times. V is TRBV5-1 and J is TRBJ2-7; D is possibly TRBD1 (6 bases). Trimming cost V 1 base and J 2 bases, with 16 bases left between them. Germline V gene lookup returns CDR1 SGHRS and CDR2 YFSETQ. CDR3 length: 16 residues. Written as DNA, the CDR3 is TGCGCCAGCAGCTTGAGGGAGACAGCAGGGGCCTACGAGCAGTACTTC. This sequence encodes CASSLRETAGAYEQYF.

In this sample, this clone turned up a few times. V and J are TRBV9 and TRBJ2-1, with 8 bases lining up with TRBD2. J lost 12 bases, V lost 0 bases, and 17 bases had no gene match. The CDR3 length is 17 residues. The germline gives CDR1 SGDLS, CDR2 YYNGEE. CDR3 in amino acids: CASSVGGGGGTHSGQFF. DNA of the CDR3: TGTGCCAGCAGCGTAGGTGGCGGCGGGGGGACCCACAGCGGGCAGTTCTTC.

The chain's CDR3 is CAWSPGTGGNQPQHF. DNA for the CDR3: TGTGCCTGGAGCCCCGGGACAGGGGGCAATCAGCCCCAGCATTTT. The rearrangement uses TRBV30 and TRBJ1-5; 10 nucleotides agree with TRBD1. The CDR3 runs to 15 residues. Per germline, CDR1 GTSNPN and CDR2 SVGIG (reference sequence). J gave up 2 bases and V 3 bases, and 4 bases lay outside the gene matches.

This clone was seen more than once but under ten times. The J gene is TRBJ2-1, the V gene TRBV27, with TRBD2 identical over 14 bases. Unmatched junction bases numbered 14, after V lost 4 bases and J lost 6 bases. Germline lookup yields CDR1 MNHEY and CDR2 SMNVEV (reference sequence). The CDR3 is 19 amino acids. The CDR3 DNA sequence: TGTGCCAGCAGTTCTCAGACCGGGACTAGCGGGAGAGGAGTCAATGAGCAGTTCTTC. This sequence encodes CASSSQTGTSGRGVNEQFF.

V and J are TRBV25-1 and TRBJ2-3, with 9 bases that match TRBD2. Unmatched junction bases numbered 6, after V lost 7 bases and J lost 7 bases. Germline V lookup: CDR1 MGHDK, CDR2 SYGVNS. CDR3 length equals 13 residues. In nucleotides, the CDR3 is TGTGCCAGCACACTAGCGGGCCAGAATACGCAGTATTTT. It yields the protein CASTLAGQNTQYF.

V gene TRBV7-2 combines with J gene TRBJ1-3; D is ambiguous. CDR3 length: 13 amino acids. The V end lost 1 base, the J end lost 4 bases, and 5 bases lay between the germline ends. From germline, CDR1 is SGHTA and CDR2 FQGNSA. The CDR3 is CASSLETGNTIYF. CDR3 DNA: TGTGCCAGCAGCTTAGAAACAGGAAACACCATATATTTT.

This chain joins TRBV7-2 and TRBJ2-7; 11 nucleotides agree with TRBD2. The V gene end was trimmed by 5 bases and the J gene end by 2 bases; junction bases not matched to a gene: 8. Germline values: CDR1 SGHTA, CDR2 FQGNSA. CDR3 length: 16 residues. The CDR3 DNA sequence: TGTGCCAGCAGCGATCCGGGACTAGCGGATACCTACGAGCAGTACTTC. Translating gives CASSDPGLADTYEQYF.

CDR3 sequence reads: CASSPPGTGVNEQFF. The CDR3 DNA reads TGTGCCAGCAGCCCCCCGGGGACAGGTGTAAATGAGCAGTTCTTC. V usage is TRBV7-2 and J usage is TRBJ2-1; 8 nucleotides match TRBD1. Germline loops: CDR1 SGHTA, CDR2 FQGNSA. This CDR3 region has 15 residues. V was clipped by 5 bases and J by 7 bases; unmatched bases: 10.

A few counts support this clone. The rearrangement joins TRBV6-6 to TRBJ2-1; no clear D. Trimming pared 5 bases from V and 4 bases from J, leaving 15 bases between. This CDR3 spans 15 amino acids. Germline V gene lookup returns CDR1 MNHNY and CDR2 SVGAGI (reference sequence). Written as DNA, the CDR3 is TGTGCCAGCAGTGTGCACAATTCTGAATACAATGAGCAGTTCTTC. Residues: CASSVHNSEYNEQFF.

V is TRBV5-1 and J is TRBJ1-2; D is unresolved. V was trimmed by 1 base and J by 6 bases, leaving 16 bases between them. This CDR3 has 15 amino acids. CDR1 and CDR2 (germline): SGHRS, YFSETQ. The CDR3 DNA reads TGCGCCAGCAGCTTGTTGGCACGGTCAGGCGATGGCTACACCTTC. The encoded protein is CASSLLARSGDGYTF. The entire variable domain, with the rest obtained from reference TRBV5-1 and TRBJ1-2, is as follows: KAGVTQTPRYLIKTRGQQVTLSCSPISGHRSVSWYQQTPGQGLQFLFEYFSETQRNKGNFPGRFSGRQFSNSRSEMNVSTLELGDSALYLCASSLLARSGDGYTFGSGTRLTVV.

The CDR3 spells CASSPVGGESTGELFF. The CDR3 coding sequence is TGTGCCAGCAGCCCGGTGGGGGGAGAGAGCACCGGGGAGCTGTTTTTT. This rearrangement joins TRBV7-2 to TRBJ2-2; TRBD2 is a possible D gene (6 bases). The CDR3 length is 16 residues. V was pared by 5 bases and J by 4 bases, with 17 bases between. Germline-derived CDR1 and CDR2 are SGHTA and FQGNSA.

The chain combines TRBV29-1 with TRBJ2-1, with 8 bases that match TRBD1. Germline CDR1 is SQVTM and CDR2 is ANQGSEA. V was clipped by 5 bases and J by 8 bases; unmatched bases: 2. The CDR3 is 11 amino acids. The CDR3 sequence: CSVHRGDEQFF. CDR3 nucleotide sequence: TGCAGCGTTCACAGGGGGGATGAGCAGTTCTTC.

The chain carries TRBV5-4 and TRBJ1-1, with 8 bases aligning to TRBD1. V shed 3 bases and J 10 bases; nucleotides not matched to a gene: 14. CDR1 is SGHNT, CDR2 YYREEE, per germline (reference sequence). The CDR3 has 15 residues. The DNA for the CDR3 is TGTGCCAGCAGCTACAGGGGGGCGGATCGGAGTGGAGCTTTCTTT. Translation: CASSYRGADRSGAFF. The full variable domain, its missing parts supplied by reference TRBV5-4 and TRBJ1-1, is ETGVTQSPTHLIKTRGQQVTLRCSSQSGHNTVSWYQQALGQGPQFIFQYYREEENGRGNFPPRFSGLQFPNYSSELNVNALELDDSALYLCASSYRGADRSGAFFGQGTRLTVV.

This clone was seen only a few times. The genes are TRBV30 and TRBJ2-4, with a possible D match to TRBD2 (5 bases). Deletions cut 0 bases from V and 7 bases from J, with 10 bases between. The CDR3 length is 13 residues. CDR1 GTSNPN and CDR2 SVGIG come from the germline V gene (reference sequence). CDR3 region: CAWSVSSRNIQYF. The CDR3 region has the DNA TGTGCCTGGAGTGTGTCTAGCCGGAACATTCAGTACTTC. Based on the CDR3 plus reference TRBV30 and TRBJ2-4, the full variable domain is SQTIHQWPATLVQPVGSPLSLECTVEGTSNPNLYWYRQAAGRGLQLLFYSVGIGQISSEVPQNLSASRPQDRQFILSSKKLLLSDSGFYLCAWSVSSRNIQYFGAGTRLSVL.

V usage is TRBV18 and J usage is TRBJ1-3; D might be TRBD1 (6 bases). The germline V gene has CDR1 KGHSH and CDR2 LQKENI. Trimming took off 3 bases at V and 0 bases at J, with 12 bases between the two ends. This CDR3 region has 16 residues. The CDR3 sequence: CASSPVTGASGNTIYF. Here the CDR3 DNA reads TGTGCCAGCTCACCGGTGACAGGCGCCTCTGGAAACACCATATATTTT.

The chain combines TRBV20-1 with TRBJ1-1; D remains unclear. The germline V gene encodes CDR1 DFQATT and CDR2 SNEGSKA (reference sequence). The CDR3 totals 11 residues. The CDR3 spells CSPLRNTEAFF. The CDR3 bases are TGCAGCCCCCTCAGGAACACTGAAGCTTTCTTT.

This clone was seen only a few times. V is TRBV5-1 and J is TRBJ2-3, with 7 positions matching TRBD1. There are 15 residues in the CDR3. Trimming at V came to 4 bases and at J to 1 base, leaving 6 bases not matched to a gene. From germline, CDR1 is SGHRS and CDR2 YFSETQ. The chain's CDR3 is CASSRQGTGTDTQYF. The CDR3 DNA sequence: TGCGCCAGCAGCCGACAGGGAACGGGCACAGATACGCAGTATTTT.

The chain employs TRBV30 and TRBJ2-1; perhaps TRBD1 as D (7 bases). CDR3 size: 14 residues. Trimming removed 0 bases at V and 6 bases at J, with 12 bases between. The germline V gene encodes CDR1 GTSNPN and CDR2 SVGIG (reference sequence). The CDR3 DNA reads TGTGCCTGGAGTGTAGGGACAGCGGGCAATGAGCAGTTCTTC. The encoded protein is CAWSVGTAGNEQFF.

V and J are TRBV7-2 and TRBJ2-7; 11 bases are a match to TRBD2. Unmatched junction bases numbered 1, after V lost 3 bases and J lost 0 bases. The CDR3 runs to 15 residues. CDR1 and CDR2 from the germline V gene are SGHTA and FQGNSA. This CDR3 is CASSFSGGDSYEQYF. CDR3 in DNA: TGTGCCAGCAGCTTTAGCGGGGGGGACTCCTACGAGCAGTACTTC. The whole variable domain, remainder taken from reference TRBV7-2 and TRBJ2-7, is GAGVSQSPSNKVTEKGKDVELRCDPISGHTALYWYRQSLGQGLEFLIYFQGNSAPDKSGLPSDRFSAERTGGSVSTLTIQRTQQEDSAVYLCASSFSGGDSYEQYFGPGTRLTVT.

There are a few counts of this clone. This chain joins TRBV2 and TRBJ2-7, with 11 bases fitting TRBD2. With V trimmed by 6 bases and J by 3 bases, 7 bases remained unmatched. The CDR3 is made up of 15 amino acids. The germline V gene encodes CDR1 SNHLY and CDR2 FYNNEI. The CDR3 region has the DNA TGTGCCAGCAGAAATAGCGGGAGGGCCCTCTACGAGCAGTACTTC. This gives the protein CASRNSGRALYEQYF.

The V call is TRBV5-6, the J call TRBJ2-7; D not resolved. V lost 1 base and J lost 6, with 8 bases in between. The CDR3 contains 12 residues. Germline loops: CDR1 SGHDT, CDR2 YYEEEE. The DNA for the CDR3 is TGTGCCAGCAGCTTGTCCCAGCGCGAGCAGTACTTC. Translating it yields CASSLSQREQYF.

Only a few counts were recorded for this clone. The chain links TRBV5-1 to TRBJ2-5; no firm D call. V was cut by 2 bases and J by 2 bases, with 13 bases left in between. Per germline, CDR1 SGHRS and CDR2 YFSETQ. The CDR3 contains 15 residues. The CDR3 sequence is CASSFSTGPQETQYF. CDR3 bases: TGCGCCAGCAGCTTCTCTACGGGTCCACAAGAGACCCAGTACTTC.

This rearrangement joins TRBV5-1 to TRBJ2-7; perhaps TRBD2 as D (6 bases). The V end was cut by 3 bases, the J end by 2 bases, with 18 bases between. The germline V gene has CDR1 SGHRS and CDR2 YFSETQ. The CDR3 extends over 16 amino acids. CDR3 sequence reads: CASSSLPSAGPYEQYF. The DNA for the CDR3 is TGCGCCAGCAGCTCTCTCCCCTCCGCGGGACCCTACGAGCAGTACTTC. Full variable domain (missing parts from reference TRBV5-1 and TRBJ2-7): KAGVTQTPRYLIKTRGQQVTLSCSPISGHRSVSWYQQTPGQGLQFLFEYFSETQRNKGNFPGRFSGRQFSNSRSEMNVSTLELGDSALYLCASSSLPSAGPYEQYFGPGTRLTVT.

The sample holds a few counts of this clone. This sequence joins TRBV19 and TRBJ1-1; 9 bases agree with TRBD1. The CDR3 consists of 14 residues. With V trimmed by 6 bases and J by 1 base, 3 bases remained unmatched. Germline-derived CDR1 and CDR2 are LNHDA and SQIVND (reference sequence). CDR3 in amino acids: CASSYRGRNTEAFF. CDR3 in DNA: TGTGCCAGTAGCTACAGGGGGCGGAACACTGAAGCTTTCTTT.

This clone has just a few counts. The J gene is TRBJ2-1, the V gene TRBV5-4; possibly TRBD2 for D (5 bases). Trimming left V 7 bases short and J 4 bases short, with 15 bases between. Germline V CDR1 and CDR2: SGHNT, YYREEE (reference sequence). The CDR3 sequence is 14 residues long. The CDR3 protein is CASARENPYNEQFF. CDR3 in DNA: TGTGCCAGCGCGAGGGAGAATCCGTACAATGAGCAGTTCTTC.

This clone was counted a few times. V usage is TRBV30 and J usage is TRBJ2-3, with a weak D call TRBD2 (6 bases). The ends were cut back, 6 bases at V and 3 bases at J, with 10 bases in the middle. Germline V gene lookup returns CDR1 GTSNPN and CDR2 SVGIG (reference sequence). This CDR3 has 12 residues. CDR3: CACGLLTDTQYF. The CDR3, as DNA: TGTGCCTGCGGACTATTAACAGATACGCAGTATTTT.

This clone came up a few times. The rearrangement joins TRBV30 to TRBJ1-5; 12 nucleotides match TRBD1. The V and J ends lost 1 base and 2 bases, in that order; junction bases with no gene match: 6. The CDR3 extends over 17 amino acids. Germline CDR1 reads GTSNPN; CDR2 reads SVGIG (reference sequence). The CDR3 DNA follows: TGTGCCTGGAGTGGGGGGACAGGGGGCGTCGGCAATCAGCCCCAGCATTTT. Protein product: CAWSGGTGGVGNQPQHF.

The chain carries TRBV18 and TRBJ2-7; TRBD2 aligns across 13 bases. The V segment lost 1 base and the J segment 4 bases; nucleotides outside the gene matches: 4. Germline CDR1 and CDR2: KGHSH and LQKENI. CDR3 length: 16 residues. CDR3 DNA: TGTGCCAGCTCACCACGGACTAGCGGGGGCCTTTACGAGCAGTACTTC. Amino acid sequence: CASSPRTSGGLYEQYF.